The clone carrying this T cell receptor beta chain was detected only a few times. Its antigen is currently unknown. Trimming left V 5 bases short and J 1 base short, with 11 bases between. The CDR3 runs 14 residues. TCRdb re-derived calls from the reads in MiXCR, one entry per CDR3 protein. The table records 110,000 to 150,000 distinct CDR3 sequences, roughly 32% of them present only once. The data are from a study of T cell repertoires in cytomegalovirus infection. This clonotype originated in a human donor in good health (CMV status not recorded). Some clones in this sample may be carry-over from other donors' samples. The sequenced sample was CD8+ T cells from cultured PBMCs, obtained from culture after CMV antigen stimulation. The chain combines TRBV12-3 or TRBV12-4 with TRBJ1-1; D uncertain. In DNA, the CDR3 is TGTGCCAGCAGTACCCCGACCGGGAACACTGAAGCTTTCTTT. This codes for CASSTPTGNTEAFF.